The 7 T cell receptor beta chains below come from one sample, sequenced in a study of cytomegalovirus exposure and HLA in healthy donors. Clones were sequenced by immunoSEQ multiplex PCR, and TCRdb holds only the in-frame ones, with some missing. The data hold about 65,000 clones, with roughly 94% observed a single time. Sequencing input: PBMCs. The source of these receptors is a man aged 18 to 30 in good health and CMV-seropositive.

V usage is TRBV5-6 and J usage is TRBJ2-7; 11 nucleotides match TRBD1. The CDR3 spans 16 residues. Germline V gene lookup returns CDR1 SGHDT and CDR2 YYEEEE. With V trimmed by 1 base and J by 2 bases, 5 bases remained unmatched. CDR3 loop: CASSLYSGQGAYEQYF. CDR3 coding DNA: TGTGCCAGCAGCTTGTATTCGGGACAGGGGGCCTACGAGCAGTACTTC. Variable domain in full (rest from reference TRBV5-6 and TRBJ2-7): DAGVTQSPTHLIKTRGQQVTLRCSPKSGHDTVSWYQQALGQGPQFIFQYYEEEERQRGNFPDRFSGHQFPNYSSELNVNALLLGDSALYLCASSLYSGQGAYEQYFGPGTRLTVT.

The chain recombines TRBV15 with TRBJ1-2; D is perhaps TRBD1 (5 bases). Germline V gene data show CDR1 as LNHNV and CDR2 as YYDKDF (reference sequence). V dropped 6 bases and J dropped 3 bases, with 8 bases sitting between them. The length of the CDR3 is 12 residues. The CDR3 region is CATSFRDYGYTF. DNA of the CDR3: TGTGCCACCAGTTTCAGGGACTATGGCTACACCTTC.

CDR3 sequence reads: CASSPRTGNYGYTF. The CDR3 DNA sequence: TGTGCCAGCAGTCCCCGGACAGGGAACTATGGCTACACCTTC. The rearrangement uses TRBV28 and TRBJ1-2, with TRBD1 matching 8 bases. V trimming: 5 bases; J trimming: 2 bases; junction bases outside the gene matches: 4. From germline, CDR1 is MDHEN and CDR2 SYDVKM. The CDR3 has 14 residues.

The V and J genes are TRBV5-1 and TRBJ1-4; 7 bases are shared with TRBD1. The germline CDR1 and CDR2 sequences are SGHRS and YFSETQ. The CDR3 covers 14 residues. V lost 4 bases to trimming and J lost 8 bases; unmatched junction nucleotides: 8. The CDR3 coding sequence is TGCGCCAGCAGCCCTGGGACAGAATCAGAAAAACTGTTTTTT. It codes for CASSPGTESEKLFF.

This chain uses TRBV2 with TRBJ2-2; D not certain. Trimming cost V 9 bases and J 2 bases, with 7 bases left between them. The CDR3 sequence is 12 residues long. The V gene's germline CDR1 is SNHLY and CDR2 FYNNEI. Written as DNA, the CDR3 is TGTGCCAGTCACATTAACACCGGGGAGCTGTTTTTT. It codes for CASHINTGELFF.

The rearrangement uses TRBV7-9 and TRBJ2-3; a possible D gene is TRBD2 (5 bases). Trimming left V 7 bases short and J 5 bases short, with 19 bases between. CDR1 is SEHNR and CDR2 is FQNEAQ in the germline V gene (reference sequence). This CDR3 has 15 amino acids. This chain's CDR3 is CASIITRDAGDTQYF. The DNA for the CDR3 is TGTGCCAGCATCATAACTAGGGATGCCGGAGATACGCAGTATTTT.

J is TRBJ1-2 and V is TRBV27; TRBD1 matches 10 bases. CDR1 is MNHEY and CDR2 is SMNVEV in the germline V gene (reference sequence). This CDR3 spans 16 amino acids. Trimming cost V 6 bases and J 4 bases; bases outside gene matches: 11. CDR3 sequence reads: CASRPETGGVSYGYTF. CDR3 DNA: TGTGCCAGCAGACCCGAGACAGGGGGCGTCAGCTATGGCTACACCTTC.